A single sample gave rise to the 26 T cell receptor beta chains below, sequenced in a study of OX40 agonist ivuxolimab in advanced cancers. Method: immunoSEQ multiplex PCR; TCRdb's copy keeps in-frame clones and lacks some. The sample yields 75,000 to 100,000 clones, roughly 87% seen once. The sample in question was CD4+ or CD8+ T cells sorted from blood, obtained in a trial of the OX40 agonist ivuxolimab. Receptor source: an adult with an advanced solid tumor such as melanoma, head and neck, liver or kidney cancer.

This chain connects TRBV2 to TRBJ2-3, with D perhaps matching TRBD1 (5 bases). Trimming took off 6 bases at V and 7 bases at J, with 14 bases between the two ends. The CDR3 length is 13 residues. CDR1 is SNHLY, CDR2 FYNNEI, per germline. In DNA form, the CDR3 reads TGTGCCAGCAGAAGTAATCAGGGTTATACGCAGTATTTT. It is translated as CASRSNQGYTQYF.

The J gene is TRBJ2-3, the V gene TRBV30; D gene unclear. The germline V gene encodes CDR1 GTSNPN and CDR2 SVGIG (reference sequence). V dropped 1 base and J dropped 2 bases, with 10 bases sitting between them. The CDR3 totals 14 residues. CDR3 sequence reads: CAWSGVWATDTQYF. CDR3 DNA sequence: TGTGCCTGGAGTGGAGTCTGGGCCACAGATACGCAGTATTTT.

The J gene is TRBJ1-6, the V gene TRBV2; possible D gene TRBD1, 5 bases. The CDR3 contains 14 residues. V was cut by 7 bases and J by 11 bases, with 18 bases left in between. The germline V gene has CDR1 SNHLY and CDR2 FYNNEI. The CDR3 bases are TGTGCCAGCACGATCCGACCTGGGGGGACACCCCTCCACTTT. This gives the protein CASTIRPGGTPLHF.

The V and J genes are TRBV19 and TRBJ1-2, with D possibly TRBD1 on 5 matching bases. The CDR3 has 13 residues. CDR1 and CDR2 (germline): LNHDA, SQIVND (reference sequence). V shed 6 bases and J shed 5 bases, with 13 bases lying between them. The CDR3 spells CASRGGTAYGYTF. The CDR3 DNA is TGTGCCAGTAGGGGGGGGACTGCTTATGGCTACACCTTC.

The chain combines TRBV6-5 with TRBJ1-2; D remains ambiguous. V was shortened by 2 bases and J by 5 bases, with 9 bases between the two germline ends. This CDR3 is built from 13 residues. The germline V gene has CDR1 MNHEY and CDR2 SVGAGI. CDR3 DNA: TGTGCCAGCAGTTACCGGGCCCTGTATGGCTACACCTTC. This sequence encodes CASSYRALYGYTF.

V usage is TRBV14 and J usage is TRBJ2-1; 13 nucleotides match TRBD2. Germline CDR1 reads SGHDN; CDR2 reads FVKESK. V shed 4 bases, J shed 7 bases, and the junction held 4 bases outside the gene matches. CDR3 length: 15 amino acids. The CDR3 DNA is TGTGCCAGCAGCCTCGGGACTAGCGGGGTTAATGAGCAGTTCTTC. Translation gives CASSLGTSGVNEQFF. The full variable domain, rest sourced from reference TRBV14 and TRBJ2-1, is EAGVTQFPSHSVIEKGQTVTLRCDPISGHDNLYWYRRVMGKEIKFLLHFVKESKQDESGMPNNRFLAERTGGTYSTLKVQPAELEDSGVYFCASSLGTSGVNEQFFGPGTRLTVL.

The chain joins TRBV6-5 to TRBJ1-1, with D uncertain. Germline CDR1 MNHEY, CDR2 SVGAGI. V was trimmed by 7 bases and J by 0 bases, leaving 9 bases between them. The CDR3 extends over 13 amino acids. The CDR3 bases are TGTGCCAGCACCCTTGCGGTGAACACTGAAGCTTTCTTT. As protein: CASTLAVNTEAFF.

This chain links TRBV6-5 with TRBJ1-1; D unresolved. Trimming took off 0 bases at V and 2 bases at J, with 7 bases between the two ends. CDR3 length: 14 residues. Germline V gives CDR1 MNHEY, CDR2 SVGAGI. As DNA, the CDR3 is TGTGCCAGCAGTTACTCGCCCCTAAACACTGAAGCTTTCTTT. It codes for CASSYSPLNTEAFF.

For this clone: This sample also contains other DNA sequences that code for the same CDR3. The DNA for the CDR3 is TGTGCCAGCACAGGACCTAACAGCAATCAGCCCCAGCATTTT. It is translated as CASTGPNSNQPQHF. This sequence joins TRBV6-1 and TRBJ1-5, with D unresolved. This CDR3 is built from 14 residues. Germline V gene lookup returns CDR1 MNHNS and CDR2 SASEGT. V lost 7 bases and J 1 base, leaving 11 bases between the germline ends.

CDR3 nucleotide sequence: TGTGCCAGCGCGACGGATCATAGCACAGATACGCAGTATTTT. Amino acid sequence: CASATDHSTDTQYF. The chain carries TRBV2 and TRBJ2-3; D is unresolved. The CDR3 loop spans 14 amino acids. The germline gives CDR1 SNHLY, CDR2 FYNNEI. The V and J ends lost 8 bases and 0 bases respectively, with 12 bases between them.

The chain's CDR3 is CASSRFLETQYF. CDR3 DNA: TGTGCCAGCAGCCGGTTCTTGGAGACCCAGTACTTC. V gene TRBV5-5 combines with J gene TRBJ2-5; D is ambiguous. The V gene lost 4 bases and the J gene lost 5 bases, with 9 bases spanning the gap. Germline V lookup: CDR1 SGHKS, CDR2 YYEKEE (reference sequence). The CDR3 length is 12 residues. Filled out from reference TRBV5-5 and TRBJ2-5, the complete variable domain reads DAGVTQSPTHLIKTRGQQVTLRCSPISGHKSVSWYQQVLGQGPQFIFQYYEKEERGRGNFPDRFSARQFPNYSSELNVNALLLGDSALYLCASSRFLETQYFGPGTRLLVL.

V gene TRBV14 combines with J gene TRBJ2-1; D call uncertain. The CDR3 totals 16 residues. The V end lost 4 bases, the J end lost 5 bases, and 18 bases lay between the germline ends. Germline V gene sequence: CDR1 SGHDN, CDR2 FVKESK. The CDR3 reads CASSLTRVWGNNEQFF. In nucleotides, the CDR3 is TGTGCCAGCAGCCTGACCCGGGTTTGGGGAAACAATGAGCAGTTCTTC.

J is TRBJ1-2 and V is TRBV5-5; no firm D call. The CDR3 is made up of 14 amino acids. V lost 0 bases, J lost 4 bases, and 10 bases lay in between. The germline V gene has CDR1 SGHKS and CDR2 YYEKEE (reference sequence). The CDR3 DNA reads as TGTGCCAGCAGCTTGGTAGCAGTAGGCTATGGCTACACCTTC. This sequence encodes CASSLVAVGYGYTF.

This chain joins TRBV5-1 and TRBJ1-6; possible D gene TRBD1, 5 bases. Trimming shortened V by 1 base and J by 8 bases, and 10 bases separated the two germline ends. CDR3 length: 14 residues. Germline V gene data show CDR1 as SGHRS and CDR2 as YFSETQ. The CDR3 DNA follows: TGCGCCAGCAGCTTGTACGGGGGGGATTCACCCCTCCACTTT. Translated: CASSLYGGDSPLHF.

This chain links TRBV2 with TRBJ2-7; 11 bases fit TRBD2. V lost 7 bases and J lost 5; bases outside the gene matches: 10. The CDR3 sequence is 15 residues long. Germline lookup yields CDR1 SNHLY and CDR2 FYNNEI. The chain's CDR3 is CASKVGLAARHEQYF. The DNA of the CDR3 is TGTGCCAGCAAGGTGGGACTAGCGGCCCGCCACGAGCAGTACTTC.

The CDR3 here is CAWSVRTQETQYF. For the CDR3, the DNA is TGTGCCTGGAGTGTAAGGACCCAAGAGACCCAGTACTTC. This chain uses TRBV30 with TRBJ2-5, with D hard to call. This CDR3 contains 13 residues. The V end was cut by 0 bases, the J end by 1 base, with 6 bases between. CDR1 is GTSNPN and CDR2 is SVGIG in the germline V gene (reference sequence).

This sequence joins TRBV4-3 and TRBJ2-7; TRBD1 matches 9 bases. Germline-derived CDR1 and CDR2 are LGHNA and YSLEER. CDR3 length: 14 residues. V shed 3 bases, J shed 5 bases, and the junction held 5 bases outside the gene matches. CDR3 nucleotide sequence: TGCGCCAGCAGCCAGTGGACAGGGGCGAACGAGCAGTACTTC. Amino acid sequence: CASSQWTGANEQYF.

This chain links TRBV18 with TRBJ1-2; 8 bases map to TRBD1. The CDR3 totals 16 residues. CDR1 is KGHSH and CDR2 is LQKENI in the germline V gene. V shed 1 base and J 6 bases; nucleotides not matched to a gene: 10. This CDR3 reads CASSPRYRQGTDGYTF. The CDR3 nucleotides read TGTGCCAGCTCACCACGGTATCGACAGGGGACGGATGGCTACACCTTC. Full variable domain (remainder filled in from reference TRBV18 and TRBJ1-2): NAGVMQNPRHLVRRRGQEARLRCSPMKGHSHVYWYRQLPEEGLKFMVYLQKENIIDESGMPKERFSAEFPKEGPSILRIQQVVRGDSAAYFCASSPRYRQGTDGYTFGSGTRLTVV.

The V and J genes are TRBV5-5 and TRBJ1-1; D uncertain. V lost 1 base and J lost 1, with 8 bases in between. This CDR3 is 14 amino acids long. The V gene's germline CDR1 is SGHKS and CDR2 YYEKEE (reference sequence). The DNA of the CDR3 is TGTGCCAGCAGCTTGCTGACGGAGAACACTGAAGCTTTCTTT. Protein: CASSLLTENTEAFF.

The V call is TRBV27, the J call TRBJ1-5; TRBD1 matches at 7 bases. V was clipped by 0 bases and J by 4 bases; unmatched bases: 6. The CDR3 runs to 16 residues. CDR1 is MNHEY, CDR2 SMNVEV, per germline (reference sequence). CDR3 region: CASSLSGQLTNQPQHF. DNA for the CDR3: TGTGCCAGCAGTTTATCGGGACAGCTGACTAATCAGCCCCAGCATTTT.

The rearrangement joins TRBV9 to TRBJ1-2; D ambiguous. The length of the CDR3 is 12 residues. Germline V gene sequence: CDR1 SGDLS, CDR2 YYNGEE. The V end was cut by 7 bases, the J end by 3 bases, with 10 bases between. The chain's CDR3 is CASGKGDYGYTF. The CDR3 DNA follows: TGTGCCAGCGGGAAGGGTGACTATGGCTACACCTTC.

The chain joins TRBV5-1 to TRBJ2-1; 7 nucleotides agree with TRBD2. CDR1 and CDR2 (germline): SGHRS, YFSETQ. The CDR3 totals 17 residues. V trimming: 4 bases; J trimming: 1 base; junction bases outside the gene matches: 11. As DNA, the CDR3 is TGCGCCAGCAGCGGGGGTGTGGGAGGGTTTTCCTACAATGAGCAGTTCTTC. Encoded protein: CASSGGVGGFSYNEQFF. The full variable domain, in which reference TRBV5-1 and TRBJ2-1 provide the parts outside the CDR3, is KAGVTQTPRYLIKTRGQQVTLSCSPISGHRSVSWYQQTPGQGLQFLFEYFSETQRNKGNFPGRFSGRQFSNSRSEMNVSTLELGDSALYLCASSGGVGGFSYNEQFFGPGTRLTVL.

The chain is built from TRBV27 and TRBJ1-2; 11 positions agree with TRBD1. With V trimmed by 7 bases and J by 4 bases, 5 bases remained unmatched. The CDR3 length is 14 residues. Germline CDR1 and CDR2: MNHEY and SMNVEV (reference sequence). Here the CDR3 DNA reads TGTGCCAGCACCGGACAGGGGGCAACCTATGGCTACACCTTC. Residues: CASTGQGATYGYTF.

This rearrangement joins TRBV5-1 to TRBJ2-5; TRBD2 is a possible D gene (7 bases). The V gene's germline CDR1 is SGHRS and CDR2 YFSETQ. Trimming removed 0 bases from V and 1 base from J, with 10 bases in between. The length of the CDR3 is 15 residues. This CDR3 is CASSLVGGPQETQYF. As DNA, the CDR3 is TGCGCCAGCAGCTTGGTCGGGGGGCCCCAAGAGACCCAGTACTTC.

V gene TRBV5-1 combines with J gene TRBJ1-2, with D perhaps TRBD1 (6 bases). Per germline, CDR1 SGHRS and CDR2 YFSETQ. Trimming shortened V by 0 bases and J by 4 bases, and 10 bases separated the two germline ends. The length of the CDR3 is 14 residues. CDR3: CASSLGPGVYGYTF. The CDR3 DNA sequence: TGCGCCAGCAGCTTGGGTCCAGGGGTCTATGGCTACACCTTC.

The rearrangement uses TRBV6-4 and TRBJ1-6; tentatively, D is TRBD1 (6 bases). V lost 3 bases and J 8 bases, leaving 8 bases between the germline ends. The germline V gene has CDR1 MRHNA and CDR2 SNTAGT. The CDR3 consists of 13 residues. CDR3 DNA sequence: TGTGCCAGCAGTGAACAGGGTTATTCACCCCTCCACTTT. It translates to CASSEQGYSPLHF.